This TCR beta chain was found in a study of CD4 T cells in relation to SARS-CoV-2 and coronaviruses. Study details: ViraFEST: approximately 10-day antigen culture of PBMCs, then TCR beta CDR3 sequencing.

Trimming left V 3 bases short and J 3 bases short, with 23 bases between. The CDR3 covers 18 residues. Germline values: CDR1 SGDLS, CDR2 YYNGEE. Remarks on this clone: The target antigen is unknown.

CD4+ T cells from unexposed donors were obtained before the COVID-19 pandemic (2011-2018). Isolation of CD4+ T cells took place after about 9 days in culture. Unexposed-donor CD4+ T cells were probed with SARS-CoV-2 S/N and four cold-coronavirus spikes, cells permitting. Some clones are missing from TCRdb's copy, which holds only in-frame ones; the method was immunoSEQ multiplex PCR. The data show about 26,000 clones, 65% to 80% seen once. The V call is TRBV9, the J call TRBJ2-3; possible D gene TRBD2, 7 bases. This clonotype was sampled from a human donor in good health. Sequencing input: CD4+ T cells from PBMCs, cultured in vitro. This CDR3 is CASSEAPGAGAWTDTQYF. CDR3 nucleotides: TGTGCCAGCAGCGAGGCCCCAGGGGCGGGGGCATGGACAGATACGCAGTATTTT.